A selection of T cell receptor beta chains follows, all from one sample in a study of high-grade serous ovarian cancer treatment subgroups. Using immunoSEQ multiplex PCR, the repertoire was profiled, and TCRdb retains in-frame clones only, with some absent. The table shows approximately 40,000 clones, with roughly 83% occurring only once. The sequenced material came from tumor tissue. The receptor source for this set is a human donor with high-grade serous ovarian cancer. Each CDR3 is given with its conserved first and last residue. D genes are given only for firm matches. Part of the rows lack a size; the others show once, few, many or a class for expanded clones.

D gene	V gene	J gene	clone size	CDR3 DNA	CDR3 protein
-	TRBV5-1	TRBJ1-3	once	TGCGCCAGCAGCTCCGGGTATTCTGGAAACACCATATATTTT	CASSSGYSGNTIYF
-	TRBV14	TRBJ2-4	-	TGTGCCAGCAGCCAAGACGCGGGGCAGCAAAACATTCAGTACTTC	CASSQDAGQQNIQYF
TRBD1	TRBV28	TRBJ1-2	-	TGTGCCAGCAGTTCTCAGGACAGGGACAGTGGCTACACCTTC	CASSSQDRDSGYTF
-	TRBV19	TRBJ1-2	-	TGTGCCAGTAGGGACTATGGCTACACCTTC	CASRDYGYTF
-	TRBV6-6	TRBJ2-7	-	TGTGCCAGCAGTCCACTCGGTATAGCCTCCTACGAGCAGTACTTC	CASSPLGIASYEQYF
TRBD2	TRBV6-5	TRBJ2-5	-	TGTGCCAGCAGTCATAGCGGGCAACAAGAGACCCAGTACTTC	CASSHSGQQETQYF
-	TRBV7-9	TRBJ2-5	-	TGTGCCAGCAGCACCCGATCTGGAGCGGTTGACCAAGAGACCCAGTACTTC	CASSTRSGAVDQETQYF
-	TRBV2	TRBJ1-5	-	TGTGCCAGCAGCGCCGTCGACGGTCCCTATCAGCCCCAGCATTTT	CASSAVDGPYQPQHF
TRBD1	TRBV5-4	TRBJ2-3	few	TGTGCCAGCAGCTGGACAGGGGGGACCACAGATACGCAGTATTTT	CASSWTGGTTDTQYF
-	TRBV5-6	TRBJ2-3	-	TGTGCCAGCAGCTCGCTCCGATTTAGGGGGGTTTTAACGCAGTATTTT	CASSSLRFRGVLTQYF
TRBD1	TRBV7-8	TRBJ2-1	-	TGTGCCAGCAGCCTTCCGGGACAGTATTATACCGATGAGCAGTTCTTC	CASSLPGQYYTDEQFF
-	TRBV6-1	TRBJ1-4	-	TGTGCCAGCAGTGAAGCCTATGAAAAACTGTTTTTT	CASSEAYEKLFF
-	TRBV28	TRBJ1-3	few	TGTGCCAGCACCCTTGTCGGCTCTGGAAACACCATATATTTT	CASTLVGSGNTIYF
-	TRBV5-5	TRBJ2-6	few	TGTGCCAGCAGCGTCCGGGCGGATCTCTGGGGGGTCCTGACTTTC	CASSVRADLWGVLTF
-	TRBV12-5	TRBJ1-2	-	TGTGCTAGTGGTCCCGATACCCATGTATACAGGGCCGACAACTATGGCTACACCTTC	CASGPDTHVYRADNYGYTF
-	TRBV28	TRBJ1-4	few	TGTGCCAGCAGACTTTCAACAGGGAATGAAAAACTGTTTTTT	CASRLSTGNEKLFF
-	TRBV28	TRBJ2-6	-	TGTGCCAGCAGTGGATCTGGGGCCAACGTCCTGACTTTC	CASSGSGANVLTF
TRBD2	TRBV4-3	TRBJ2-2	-	TGCGCCAGCAGCCGGACTAGTTACGGGGAGCTGTTTTTT	CASSRTSYGELFF
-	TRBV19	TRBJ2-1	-	TGTGCCAGCAGGCAACCTCCCAATGAGCAGTTCTTC	CASRQPPNEQFF
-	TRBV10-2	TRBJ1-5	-	TGCGCCAGCAGTGGGGGGGGGTGGGAGCCCCAGCATTTT	CASSGGGWEPQHF
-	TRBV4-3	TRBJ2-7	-	TGCGCCAGCAGCCAAAAGCCGTGGGGGGCAGGCTCCTACGAGCAGTACTTC	CASSQKPWGAGSYEQYF
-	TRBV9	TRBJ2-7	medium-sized	TGTGCCAGCAGCGTAGACGCTACCTCCTACGAGCAGTACTTC	CASSVDATSYEQYF
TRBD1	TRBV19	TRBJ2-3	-	TGTGCCAGTAGTCCTCGACAGGGAAAAGATACGCAGTATTTT	CASSPRQGKDTQYF
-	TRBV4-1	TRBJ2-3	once	TGCGCCAGCAGCCAAGAAAGAAGGGCGCCTACGCAGTATTTT	CASSQERRAPTQYF
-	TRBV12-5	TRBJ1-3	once	TGTGCTAGTGGTTTGGAGGCGTCCGTTGGTGGGTCTGGAAACACCATATATTTT	CASGLEASVGGSGNTIYF
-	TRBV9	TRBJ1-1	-	TGTGCCAGCAGCGTCACCGGGGCCACTGAAGCTTTCTTT	CASSVTGATEAFF
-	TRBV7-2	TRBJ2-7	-	TGTGCCAGCAGCTTAGCTGGGGTAGGCGAGCAGTACTTC	CASSLAGVGEQYF
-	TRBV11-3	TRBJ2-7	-	TGTGCCAGCACCAAGGGATCCTACGAGCAGTACTTC	CASTKGSYEQYF
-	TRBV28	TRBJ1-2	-	TGTGCCAGCAGTCTTGGGTGGGGGACATCTATCTATGGCTACACCTTC	CASSLGWGTSIYGYTF
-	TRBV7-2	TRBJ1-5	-	TGTGCCAGCAGCCAGGGAAACCTCAATCAGCCCCAGCATTTT	CASSQGNLNQPQHF
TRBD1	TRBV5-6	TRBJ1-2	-	TGTGCCAGCAGCTTGGGGGGACAGGCGGCCCTTTCCCATGGCTACACCTTC	CASSLGGQAALSHGYTF
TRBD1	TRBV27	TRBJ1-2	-	TGTGCCAGCAGTTTAAAGCTCCTTAGGGGGCGAGGTAACTATGGCTACACCTTC	CASSLKLLRGRGNYGYTF
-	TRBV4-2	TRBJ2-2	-	TGTGCCAGCAGCCAAGTCGTTACGAACCCCGGGGAGCTGTTTTTT	CASSQVVTNPGELFF
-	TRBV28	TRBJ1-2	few	TGTGCCAGCAGTTCGTACGGTGGCTACACCTTC	CASSSYGGYTF
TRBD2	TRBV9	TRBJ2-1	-	TGTGCCAGCAGCTCCCCCGGGGGGAGCTACAATGAGCAGTTCTTC	CASSSPGGSYNEQFF
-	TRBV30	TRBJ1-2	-	TGTGCCTGGAGTGTACTGGGGGGGGCCTACTATGGCTACACCTTC	CAWSVLGGAYYGYTF
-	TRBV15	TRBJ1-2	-	TGTGCCACCAGCCGGGTTGGGTATGGCTACACCTTC	CATSRVGYGYTF